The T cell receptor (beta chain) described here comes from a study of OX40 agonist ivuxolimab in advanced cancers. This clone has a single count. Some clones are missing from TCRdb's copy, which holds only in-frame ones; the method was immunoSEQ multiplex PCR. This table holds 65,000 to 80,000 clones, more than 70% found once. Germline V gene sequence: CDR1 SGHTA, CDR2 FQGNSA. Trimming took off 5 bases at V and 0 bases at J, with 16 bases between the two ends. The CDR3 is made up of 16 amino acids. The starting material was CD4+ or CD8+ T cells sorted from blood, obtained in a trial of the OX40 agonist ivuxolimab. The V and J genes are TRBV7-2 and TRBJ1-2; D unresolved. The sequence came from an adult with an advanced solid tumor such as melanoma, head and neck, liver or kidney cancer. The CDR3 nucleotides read TGTGCCAGCAGCGATACAGTCCCTGGGGCTAACTATGGCTACACCTTC. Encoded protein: CASSDTVPGANYGYTF.